This T cell receptor beta chain was documented in a study of T-cell reconstitution after alpha-beta-depleted transplantation in children. This clonotype was seen a handful of times. The germline V gene has CDR1 SGHRS and CDR2 YFSETQ. Trimming shortened V by 4 bases and J by 7 bases, and 17 bases separated the two germline ends. The CDR3 contains 14 residues. It was with unique molecular identifiers that the TCRbeta library was prepared. One entry per CDR3 protein, called by TCRdb with MiXCR from the PCR reads. The table has approximately 200,000 distinct CDR3 sequences, about 15% seen once. The sample consisted of PBMCs from the stem cell graft donor, taken from the stem cell graft. This sequence originates from a human donor who donated a stem cell graft to a child with acute lymphoblastic leukemia. The chain is built from TRBV5-1 and TRBJ1-1, with D possibly TRBD1 on 5 matching bases. CDR3 in DNA: TGCGCCAGCAGCCCCGACCCTGACAGCCATGAAGCTTTCTTT. Translated, it gives CASSPDPDSHEAFF.